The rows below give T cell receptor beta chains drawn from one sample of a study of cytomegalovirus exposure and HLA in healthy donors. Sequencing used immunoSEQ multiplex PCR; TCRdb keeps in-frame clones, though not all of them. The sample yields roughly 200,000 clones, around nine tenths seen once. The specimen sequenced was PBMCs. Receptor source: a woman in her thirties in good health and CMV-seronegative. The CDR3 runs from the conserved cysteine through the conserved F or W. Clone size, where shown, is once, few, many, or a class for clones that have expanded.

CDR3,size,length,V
CASSLFGGPYNEQFF,NA,15,TRBV5-4
CASSSGEYDEQYF,once,13,TRBV5-1
CASSLLRDSGTEAFF,NA,15,TRBV11-3
CASRGQSSYEQYF,few,13,TRBV10-2
CSVTPWGTQETQYF,NA,14,TRBV29-1
CATSRVTRVGETQYF,few,15,TRBV15
CASSLRGNTEAFF,NA,13,TRBV28
CASSYLGQGNIQYF,NA,14,TRBV6-6
CASSRTGEGSGNTIYF,once,16,TRBV6-6
CASSREGQSNYGYTF,NA,15,TRBV5-1
CASSLDTATYEQYF,NA,14,TRBV7-9
CASSLMVAGQETQYF,NA,15,TRBV7-3
CASTRGEGEAFF,NA,12,TRBV2
CASSMVDYWDEQFF,NA,14,TRBV19
CASSFDWNTEAFF,few,13,TRBV7-9
CASSQDGAAGTTQYF,NA,15,TRBV4-1
CASSPRTWRDTEAFF,NA,15,TRBV5-1
CASSEWRAGNQPQHF,NA,15,TRBV2
CASSDTSRGNTEAFF,NA,15,TRBV7-2
CASSLGLVEEYTQYF,NA,15,TRBV5-4